This TCR beta chain was profiled in a study of cytotoxic CD8 clonotypes in ibrutinib-treated CLL. As for the study in general: A mean of about 250,000 productive templates and just under 95,000 productive rearrangements was obtained per sample. Findings and limits, study-wide: The study found baseline clonality above age-matched healthy donors, tracking circulating CD8+ T-cell counts.

With regard to this clone: Its matching antigen is unknown.

Per germline, CDR1 SGHDT and CDR2 YYEEEE. The CDR3 consists of 18 residues. V was trimmed by 3 bases and J by 2 bases, leaving 21 bases between them. Sequenced by immunoSEQ multiplex PCR; TCRdb stores in-frame clones only, minus some. The sample comprises about 58,000 clones, more than 70% of which are singletons, and about 40% rests with the top ten. V usage is TRBV5-6 and J usage is TRBJ1-5, with a possible D match to TRBD1 (5 bases). The sequence derives from a human donor with chronic lymphocytic leukemia. Sequencing was performed on PBMCs, taken after 12 months of ibrutinib treatment. The CDR3 reads CASSSTRWGREGNQPQHF. The CDR3 nucleotides read TGTGCCAGCAGCTCAACCCGGTGGGGCAGGGAAGGCAATCAGCCCCAGCATTTT.